This TCR beta chain was profiled in a study of early T cells in non-severe SARS-CoV-2 infection. For the study at large: The study sequenced bulk RNA from unsorted whole blood, with chains unpaired. Study-wide points: Sequences matched to VDJdb favored anti-spike CD8 responses, while private and CD4 specificities were missed.

This clonotype has ten or more counts. The antigen remains unidentified. The V end was cut by 1 base, the J end by 1 base, with 17 bases between. Germline CDR1 SEHNR, CDR2 FQNEAQ (reference sequence). The CDR3 has 18 amino acids. The TCR library protocol attached unique molecular identifiers to the individual cDNA molecules. Each CDR3 protein gets one entry after TCRdb re-called the 5' RACE reads with MiXCR. The sample carries about 64,000 distinct CDR3 sequences, about 11% recorded once. The chain is built from TRBV7-9 and TRBJ2-4; a possible D gene is TRBD2 (6 bases). This TCR was sampled from an adult who was a healthcare worker with PCR-confirmed SARS-CoV-2 infection or an uninfected control (not recorded which). Sequencing used whole blood, obtained at baseline. The CDR3 here is CASSLVGSGGSAKNIQYF. As DNA, the CDR3 is TGTGCCAGCAGCTTAGTGGGGAGCGGAGGGTCCGCCAAAAACATTCAGTACTTC.